Listed below are T cell receptor beta chains from one sample, sequenced in a study of shared clonotypes between healthy human individuals. Assay used: immunoSEQ multiplex PCR; TCRdb lists only in-frame clones, some missing. The sample records about 470,000 clones, about 85% being singletons. Sequences were obtained from PBMCs. These receptor sequences come from a woman aged 35 to 49 in good health. Some clones in this sample may be carry-over from other donors' samples. The CDR3 runs from the conserved cysteine through the conserved F or W. Fields, in order: V gene, clone size, J gene, D gene, CDR3 DNA, CDR3 protein. The D gene is left open where the match is weak. Only some rows state a clone size, as once, few, many or a class for expanded clones.

TRBV21-1	few	TRBJ1-2	-	TGTGCCAGCAGCACCCCCCTCGACAGTCCTAACTATGGCTACACCTTC	CASSTPLDSPNYGYTF
TRBV29-1	-	TRBJ2-2	TRBD1	TGCAGCGTTGAAACCCGACAGGGTTCGGGGGAGCTGTTTTTT	CSVETRQGSGELFF
TRBV6-5	-	TRBJ2-7	-	TGTGCCAGCAGTTATCTGGGAAGTTCAGGGTCCTACGAGCAGTACTTC	CASSYLGSSGSYEQYF
TRBV18	-	TRBJ2-3	TRBD1	TGTGCCAGCTCCCAGGGACAGACTCGCACAGATACGCAGTATTTT	CASSQGQTRTDTQYF
TRBV5-8	-	TRBJ2-5	TRBD1	TGTGCCAGCAGCGTCGACAGGGAGAAGACCCAGTACTTC	CASSVDREKTQYF
TRBV27	many	TRBJ2-7	TRBD1	TGTGCCAGCAGTGTAACAGGGGGCTTAGACGAGCAGTACTTC	CASSVTGGLDEQYF
TRBV4-1	-	TRBJ2-7	-	TGCGCCAGCAGCCAAGACCGATACGAAGGGGTCTACGAGCAGTACTTC	CASSQDRYEGVYEQYF
TRBV11-2	-	TRBJ2-3	TRBD2	TGTGCCAGCAGCTTAGGGTTGGCTAGCGGGACATGGGATACGCAGTATTTT	CASSLGLASGTWDTQYF
TRBV9	-	TRBJ2-6	TRBD1	TGTGCCAGCAGCACCGCTGGGACAGGGATTAGATGGAATGGGGCCAACGTCCTGACTTTC	CASSTAGTGIRWNGANVLTF
TRBV15	-	TRBJ1-4	-	TGTGCCACCAGCAGAGGGAGGACAACTAATGAAAAACTGTTTTTT	CATSRGRTTNEKLFF
TRBV5-1	-	TRBJ2-2	TRBD2	TGCGCCAGCAGCTCAACGCGGGAGACTAGGTCCGGGGAGCTGTTTTTT	CASSSTRETRSGELFF
TRBV7-2	-	TRBJ1-3	-	TGTGCCAGCAGCTTAGGTGTCGGAGGAAACACCATATATTTT	CASSLGVGGNTIYF
TRBV28	-	TRBJ2-7	TRBD2	TGTGCCAGCAGTAGAGGACTAGCGGGTGGACGGTACGAGCAGTACTTC	CASSRGLAGGRYEQYF
TRBV19	-	TRBJ2-6	-	TGTGCCAGTAGTATTTGGAACTCTGGGGCCAACGTCCTGACTTTC	CASSIWNSGANVLTF
TRBV6-1	-	TRBJ1-2	-	TGTGCCAGCAGCCAAGGGGGGGGAGGGCATGGCTACACCTTC	CASSQGGGGHGYTF
TRBV21-1	-	TRBJ2-1	-	TGTGCCAGCAGCACCTTAGCGGGAGGGCCGGGTAATGAGCAGTTCTTC	CASSTLAGGPGNEQFF